This T cell receptor beta chain was sequenced during a study of blood T cell repertoires in COVID-19. The CDR3 loop spans 14 amino acids. The germline V and J ends were trimmed by 6 bases and 3 bases, with 15 bases remaining between them. The germline gives CDR1 LGHDT, CDR2 YNNKEL (reference sequence). This table comes from immunoSEQ multiplex PCR, and its TCRdb copy is limited to in-frame clones, with some not included. The sample records 150,000 to 200,000 clones, roughly 88% being singletons. This clonotype was sampled from a man younger than 35 with acute or convalescent COVID-19. The V gene is TRBV3-1 (or the pseudogene TRBV3-2), the J gene TRBJ2-7, with TRBD2 as a possible D gene (6 bases). Sequenced input: peripheral blood. CDR3: CASSRTEGFYEQYF. DNA of the CDR3: TGTGCCAGCAGTCGTACGGAGGGCTTCTACGAGCAGTACTTC.